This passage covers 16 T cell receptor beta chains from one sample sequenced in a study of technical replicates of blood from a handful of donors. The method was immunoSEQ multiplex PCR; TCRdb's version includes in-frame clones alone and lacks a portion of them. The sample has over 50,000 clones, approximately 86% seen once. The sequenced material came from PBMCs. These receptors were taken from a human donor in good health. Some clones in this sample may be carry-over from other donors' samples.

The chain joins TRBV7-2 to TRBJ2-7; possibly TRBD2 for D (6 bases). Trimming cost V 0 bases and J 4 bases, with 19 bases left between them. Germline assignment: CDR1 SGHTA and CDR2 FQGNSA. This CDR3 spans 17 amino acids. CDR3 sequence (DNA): TGTGCCAGCAGCTTAGCGCTAGCCTCCGGGACTCATTACGAGCAGTACTTC. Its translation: CASSLALASGTHYEQYF. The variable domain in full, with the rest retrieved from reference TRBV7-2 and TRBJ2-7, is GAGVSQSPSNKVTEKGKDVELRCDPISGHTALYWYRQSLGQGLEFLIYFQGNSAPDKSGLPSDRFSAERTGGSVSTLTIQRTQQEDSAVYLCASSLALASGTHYEQYFGPGTRLTVT.

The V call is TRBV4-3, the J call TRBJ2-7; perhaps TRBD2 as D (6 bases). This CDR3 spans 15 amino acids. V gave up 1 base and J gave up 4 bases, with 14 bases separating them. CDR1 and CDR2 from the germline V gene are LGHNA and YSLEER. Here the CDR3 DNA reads TGCGCCAGCAGCCAAGGTATCGGGAGAGGATACGAGCAGTACTTC. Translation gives CASSQGIGRGYEQYF.

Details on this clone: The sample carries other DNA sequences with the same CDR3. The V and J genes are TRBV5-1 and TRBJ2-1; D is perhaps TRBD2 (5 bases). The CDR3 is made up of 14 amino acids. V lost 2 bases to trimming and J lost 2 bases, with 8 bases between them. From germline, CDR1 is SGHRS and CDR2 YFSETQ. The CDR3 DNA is TGCGCCAGCAGCTTCAGCGGAGCCTACAATGAGCAGTTCTTC. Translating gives CASSFSGAYNEQFF.

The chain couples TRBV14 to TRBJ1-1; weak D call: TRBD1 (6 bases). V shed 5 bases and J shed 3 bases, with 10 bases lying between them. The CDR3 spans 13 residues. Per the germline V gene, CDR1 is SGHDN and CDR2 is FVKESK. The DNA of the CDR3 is TGTGCCAGCAGCTATCAGGGGTACACTGAAGCTTTCTTT. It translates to CASSYQGYTEAFF.

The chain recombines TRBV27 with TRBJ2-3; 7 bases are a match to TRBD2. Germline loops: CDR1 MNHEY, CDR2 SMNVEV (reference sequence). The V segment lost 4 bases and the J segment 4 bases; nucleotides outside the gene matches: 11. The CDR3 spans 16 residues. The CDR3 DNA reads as TGTGCCAGCAGTTCACCCCGGGACTACCTAGCAGATACGCAGTATTTT. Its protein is CASSSPRDYLADTQYF.

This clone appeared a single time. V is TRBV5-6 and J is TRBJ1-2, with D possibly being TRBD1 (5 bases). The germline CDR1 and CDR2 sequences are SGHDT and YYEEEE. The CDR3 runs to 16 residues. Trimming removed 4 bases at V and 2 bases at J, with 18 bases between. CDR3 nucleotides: TGTGCCAGCAGCCCGGGGCGGGGGAGATCCAACTATGGCTACACCTTC. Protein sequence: CASSPGRGRSNYGYTF.

CDR3 region: CASSETGTGDVGYTF. The CDR3 DNA reads as TGTGCCAGCAGCGAAACCGGGACAGGGGATGTCGGCTACACCTTC. J is TRBJ1-2 and V is TRBV9; TRBD1 matches at 10 bases. Germline V gives CDR1 SGDLS, CDR2 YYNGEE. The ends lost 3 bases at V and 8 bases at J; junction bases unmatched: 10. The length of the CDR3 is 15 residues.

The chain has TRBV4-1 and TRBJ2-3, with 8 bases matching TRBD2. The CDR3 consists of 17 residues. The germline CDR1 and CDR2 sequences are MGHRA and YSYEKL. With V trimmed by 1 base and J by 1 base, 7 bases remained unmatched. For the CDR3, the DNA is TGCGCCAGCAGCCAAGTTCCGCGGGGGGCCCGCACAGATACGCAGTATTTT. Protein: CASSQVPRGARTDTQYF.

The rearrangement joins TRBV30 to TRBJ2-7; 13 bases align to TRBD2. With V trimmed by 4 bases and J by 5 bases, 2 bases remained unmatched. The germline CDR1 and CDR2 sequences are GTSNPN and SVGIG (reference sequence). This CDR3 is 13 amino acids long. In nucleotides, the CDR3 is TGTGCCTGGAAACTAGCGGGAGGGAACGAGCAGTACTTC. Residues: CAWKLAGGNEQYF.

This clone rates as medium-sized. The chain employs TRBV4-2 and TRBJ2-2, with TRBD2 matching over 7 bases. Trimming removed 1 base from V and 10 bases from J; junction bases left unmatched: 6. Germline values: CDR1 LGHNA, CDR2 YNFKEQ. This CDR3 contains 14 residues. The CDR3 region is CASSQGLAAVELFF. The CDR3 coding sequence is TGTGCCAGCAGCCAAGGGCTAGCGGCAGTGGAGCTGTTTTTT.

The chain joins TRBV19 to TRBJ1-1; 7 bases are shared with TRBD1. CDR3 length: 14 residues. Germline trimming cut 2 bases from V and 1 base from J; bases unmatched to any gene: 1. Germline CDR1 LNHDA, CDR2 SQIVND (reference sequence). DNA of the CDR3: TGTGCCAGTAGTATACAGGGGGGGAACACTGAAGCTTTCTTT. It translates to CASSIQGGNTEAFF.

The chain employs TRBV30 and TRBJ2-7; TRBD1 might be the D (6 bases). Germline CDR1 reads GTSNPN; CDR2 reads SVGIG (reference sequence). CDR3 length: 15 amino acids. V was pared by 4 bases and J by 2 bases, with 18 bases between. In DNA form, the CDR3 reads TGTGCCTGGATCACTATACAGGGTGGGGCCTACGAGCAGTACTTC. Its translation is CAWITIQGGAYEQYF.

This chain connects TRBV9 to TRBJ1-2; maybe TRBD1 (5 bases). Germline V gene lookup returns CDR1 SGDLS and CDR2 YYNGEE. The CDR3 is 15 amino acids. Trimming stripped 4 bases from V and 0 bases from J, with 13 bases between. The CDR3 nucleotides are TGTGCCAGCAGCTCTGGGGCCCCTACTAACTATGGCTACACCTTC. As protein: CASSSGAPTNYGYTF.

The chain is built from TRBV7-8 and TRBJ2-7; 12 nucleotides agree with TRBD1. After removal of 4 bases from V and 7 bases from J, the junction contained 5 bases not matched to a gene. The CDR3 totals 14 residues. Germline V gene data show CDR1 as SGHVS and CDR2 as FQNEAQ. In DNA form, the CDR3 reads TGTGCCAGCAGCTCGGGACAGGGGGCGGGGGAGCAGTACTTC. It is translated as CASSSGQGAGEQYF.

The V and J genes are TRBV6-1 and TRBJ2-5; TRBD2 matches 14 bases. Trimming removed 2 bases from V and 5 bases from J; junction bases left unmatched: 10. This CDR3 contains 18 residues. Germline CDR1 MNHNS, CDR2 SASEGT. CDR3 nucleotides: TGTGCCAGCAGTGAATGGTTCGGGACTAGCGGGAGTTATGAGACCCAGTACTTC. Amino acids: CASSEWFGTSGSYETQYF.

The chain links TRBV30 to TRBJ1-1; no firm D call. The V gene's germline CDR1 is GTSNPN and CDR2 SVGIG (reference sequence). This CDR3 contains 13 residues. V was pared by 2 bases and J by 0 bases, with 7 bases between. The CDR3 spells CAWSPDMNTEAFF. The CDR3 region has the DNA TGTGCCTGGAGTCCCGACATGAACACTGAAGCTTTCTTT. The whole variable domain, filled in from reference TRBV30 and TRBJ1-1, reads SQTIHQWPATLVQPVGSPLSLECTVEGTSNPNLYWYRQAAGRGLQLLFYSVGIGQISSEVPQNLSASRPQDRQFILSSKKLLLSDSGFYLCAWSPDMNTEAFFGQGTRLTVV.